This T cell receptor beta chain originates from a study of tumor-infiltrating lymphocytes in primary liver carcinoma. The study, taken as a whole, reports: A significantly higher top-250-clone fraction was recorded for tumors than for blood (p = 0.039). Tumor region pairs showed greater overlap than either tumor-adjacent or tumor-blood pairs did.

Total RNA amounting to 500 ng was the source from which TCR beta cDNA was made with a constant-region primer. Generation of the TCR beta libraries relied on three nested multiplex PCR rounds using slightly modified ARM-PCR. A C-beta reverse primer was combined with TRBV1-TRBV30 forward primers in the first two PCR rounds, and each round had ten to eleven cycles. TCRdb processed the multiplex PCR reads anew with MiXCR; each CDR3 protein has one entry. The sample has approximately 300,000 distinct CDR3 sequences, 65% seen once. This clonotype has at least ten counts. Its specificity is unknown. Unsorted whole blood supplied the blood RNA, and germline DNA was isolated too. J gave up 8 bases and V 3 bases, and 10 bases lay outside the gene matches. The CDR3 contains 16 residues.

J is TRBJ2-1 and V is TRBV12-3 or TRBV12-4, with 10 positions matching TRBD2. The sequence came from a man aged 35-49 years with primary liver carcinoma and hepatitis B virus infection. The sample taken for sequencing was peripheral blood. In DNA, the CDR3 is TGTGCCAGCAGTTTGGGTCCCGGGACTAGCGACGATGAGCAGTTCTTC. It is translated as CASSLGPGTSDDEQFF.